A selection of T cell receptor beta chains follows, all from one sample in a study of shared clonotypes between healthy human individuals. Profiled with immunoSEQ multiplex PCR; TCRdb holds only in-frame clones, not every one. The profile covers approximately 2.1 million clones, with about 92% appearing a single time and about 0.39% taken by the ten largest. Sequenced sample: naive CD4+ T cells from PBMCs. These receptors were taken from a man between 18 and 35 years old in good health. Some clones in this sample may be carry-over from other donors' samples. CDR3s leave out the opening cysteine and the closing phenylalanine or tryptophan. A D gene is named only where the DNA matches it firmly. Size is stated for part of the rows, as once, few or many counts, or as a class when the clone is expanded.

J gene	D gene	clone size	V gene	CDR3 protein
TRBJ2-2	TRBD1	-	TRBV7-8	ASRYPGQGRNTGELF
TRBJ2-5	-	-	TRBV29-1	SVVGWDLGETQY
TRBJ1-5	TRBD1	-	TRBV7-9	ASSEGQLNQPQH
TRBJ1-4	-	-	TRBV5-1	ASSLATLDEKLF
TRBJ2-3	-	-	TRBV15	ATSRYEGDDTQY
TRBJ2-2	-	-	TRBV5-1	ASFLSQGHVTGELF
TRBJ1-5	-	-	TRBV28	ASSFNRKGQPQH
TRBJ1-4	-	once	TRBV7-8	ASSLGGTNEKLF
TRBJ2-7	-	-	TRBV11-2	ASSLLSGSYEQY
TRBJ1-1	TRBD1	-	TRBV6-5	ASSSGQGGEAF
TRBJ2-3	-	-	TRBV4-2	ASSQGASVSTDTQY
TRBJ2-1	TRBD2	-	TRBV7-8	ASSFFLAGVGEQF
TRBJ1-4	-	once	TRBV28	ASSLLAGEKLF
TRBJ1-2	-	-	TRBV30	AWSVHSGNYGYT
TRBJ2-7	-	once	TRBV5-4	ASSLTGGGPGEQY
TRBJ2-1	TRBD2	-	TRBV28	ASSWGTSGLNEQF
TRBJ2-3	-	-	TRBV7-3	ASRSGTQSTDTQY
TRBJ1-1	TRBD1	-	TRBV9	ASSFRQGTEAF
TRBJ2-7	-	-	TRBV6-1	ASSEAHGQTYEQY
TRBJ1-2	TRBD1	-	TRBV28	ASSPQGADFWGYT
TRBJ2-7	TRBD2	-	TRBV28	ASKTSGRAEVLDEQY
TRBJ1-2	-	-	TRBV29-1	SGDSGYGYT
TRBJ2-7	TRBD1	-	TRBV7-9	ASSQGQLNNYEQY
TRBJ1-1	-	-	TRBV18	ASSPPRLPGTKTTEAF
TRBJ2-3	-	-	TRBV28	ASSVRQGGADTQY
TRBJ2-2	-	-	TRBV5-4	ASSPSPITGELF
TRBJ1-4	-	-	TRBV5-6	ASSLERVGEKLF
TRBJ2-1	TRBD2	once	TRBV5-1	ASSLELAGGNNEQF
TRBJ2-7	TRBD1	-	TRBV27	ASSPRQGSYEQY
TRBJ2-7	-	-	TRBV28	ASSSLGTYEQY
TRBJ1-2	-	-	TRBV29-1	SVEAGVGYT
TRBJ1-1	TRBD1	-	TRBV7-2	ASSSTGSTEAF
TRBJ2-3	TRBD1	once	TRBV5-6	ASSLGRRDRGADTQY
TRBJ1-2	TRBD1	-	TRBV20-1	SARTGNGYT
TRBJ2-4	-	-	TRBV2	ASSEALGRLAKNIQY
TRBJ1-2	TRBD1	-	TRBV5-1	ASSLRQGDYGYT
TRBJ2-1	TRBD2	-	TRBV2	ASIPLIWTSGNEQF
TRBJ2-7	TRBD1	-	TRBV7-9	ASRPDRFSSYEQY
TRBJ1-1	TRBD1	-	TRBV19	ASSTGQGAGAF
TRBJ2-3	-	-	TRBV30	AWSREDRRVVDTQY
TRBJ1-2	-	-	TRBV28	ASRPGFDYGYT
TRBJ2-7	TRBD2	-	TRBV10-2	ATKPGGGFYEQY
TRBJ2-7	TRBD1	-	TRBV7-2	ASSSGQGGWYEQY
TRBJ2-1	-	-	TRBV10-3	AISAVDGGNEQF
TRBJ2-5	-	-	TRBV27	ASSSRRGGETQY
TRBJ2-1	-	-	TRBV28	ASSLGRGEQF
TRBJ2-3	TRBD2	-	TRBV4-1	ASSQSPSGTPDTQY
TRBJ1-3	-	-	TRBV28	ASTENSGNTIY
TRBJ1-1	-	few	TRBV11-2	ASSLQAGRTNTEAF
TRBJ1-4	-	-	TRBV6-5	ASSSLGQGNEKLF
TRBJ2-1	TRBD2	-	TRBV7-7	ASSLEGGRQDEQF
TRBJ2-7	TRBD2	-	TRBV15	ATSRETSGRVEQY
TRBJ1-2	-	-	TRBV19	ASSIPSLTGLVQNYGYT
TRBJ2-2	-	few	TRBV19	ASSISGSYTGELF